Shown below are 12 T cell receptor beta chains from a single sample sequenced in a study of blood T cell repertoires in COVID-19. Assay: immunoSEQ multiplex PCR; the TCRdb copy retains only in-frame clones and omits some. The sample has approximately 190,000 clones, about 80% seen once. Sequencing was performed on peripheral blood. These receptors were collected from a man under 40 with active or convalescent COVID-19.

The CDR3 sequence is CASSLGLADTQYF. For the CDR3, the DNA is TGTGCCAGCAGTTTAGGACTAGCAGATACGCAGTATTTT. The chain combines TRBV12-3 or TRBV12-4 with TRBJ2-3; D might be TRBD2 (6 bases). Trimming removed 1 base at V and 4 bases at J, with 6 bases between. The CDR3 is made up of 13 amino acids.

This clone was seen only once. The V and J genes are TRBV4-3 and TRBJ2-6; the D is unclear. V lost 4 bases and J lost 0, with 19 bases in between. From germline, CDR1 is LGHNA and CDR2 YSLEER. This CDR3 has 19 amino acids. As DNA, the CDR3 is TGCGCCAGCAGCCTTCTAGGTGCCGGCACGAGCTCTGGGGCCAACGTCCTGACTTTC. It codes for CASSLLGAGTSSGANVLTF.

This clone turned up a few times. The chain is built from TRBV27 and TRBJ1-1, with TRBD1 matching over 8 bases. The CDR3 runs to 14 residues. Germline CDR1 reads MNHEY; CDR2 reads SMNVEV (reference sequence). The ends lost 8 bases at V and 0 bases at J; junction bases unmatched: 5. This CDR3 is CASRGQEMNTEAFF. Written as DNA, the CDR3 is TGTGCCAGCCGGGGACAGGAGATGAACACTGAAGCTTTCTTT.

The V gene is TRBV5-1, the J gene TRBJ2-3; a weak D match, TRBD1 (6 bases). Germline CDR1 SGHRS, CDR2 YFSETQ. V gave up 0 bases and J gave up 2 bases, with 16 bases separating them. The CDR3 has 17 amino acids. The CDR3 DNA reads TGCGCCAGCAGCTTGGCCACTCAGGGGCCCGACACAGATACGCAGTATTTT. Amino acid sequence: CASSLATQGPDTDTQYF. The variable domain in full, completed from reference TRBV5-1 and TRBJ2-3, reads KAGVTQTPRYLIKTRGQQVTLSCSPISGHRSVSWYQQTPGQGLQFLFEYFSETQRNKGNFPGRFSGRQFSNSRSEMNVSTLELGDSALYLCASSLATQGPDTDTQYFGPGTRLTVL.

This chain connects TRBV11-2 to TRBJ1-1, with D possibly matching TRBD1 (6 bases). Trimming left V 5 bases short and J 0 bases short, with 13 bases between. The CDR3 sequence is 15 residues long. Germline CDR1 and CDR2: SGHAT and FQNNGV. CDR3 loop: CASSKRQDMNTEAFF. The CDR3 DNA follows: TGTGCCAGCAGCAAGAGACAGGACATGAACACTGAAGCTTTCTTT.

The gene calls are TRBV10-3 and TRBJ2-3; 8 nucleotides line up with TRBD2. This CDR3 comprises 13 residues. In germline, CDR1 is ENHRY, CDR2 SYGVKD. After removal of 6 bases from V and 3 bases from J, the junction contained 2 bases not matched to a gene. CDR3 nucleotides: TGTGCCATCAGCCGGGAGGGAACAGATACGCAGTATTTT. This codes for CAISREGTDTQYF.

The chain links TRBV10-1 to TRBJ1-2; possibly TRBD1 for D (6 bases). The CDR3 runs 13 residues. The V gene's germline CDR1 is WNHNN and CDR2 SYGVQD (reference sequence). Trimming removed 3 bases from V and 3 bases from J, with 8 bases in between. Written as DNA, the CDR3 is TGCGCCAGCAGTGATTACAGGGACTATGGCTACACCTTC. Protein: CASSDYRDYGYTF.

The rearrangement uses TRBV6-4 and TRBJ1-2; unclear D gene. Trimming left V 5 bases short and J 0 bases short, with 10 bases between. Germline-derived CDR1 and CDR2 are MRHNA and SNTAGT. CDR3 length: 14 amino acids. The chain's CDR3 is CASSNTGANYGYTF. Here the CDR3 DNA reads TGTGCCAGCAGTAATACGGGTGCTAACTATGGCTACACCTTC.

The chain combines TRBV5-1 with TRBJ2-2; no definite D call. This CDR3 has 12 residues. Per the germline V gene, CDR1 is SGHRS and CDR2 is YFSETQ. Deletions cut 1 base from V and 5 bases from J, with 3 bases between. The DNA for the CDR3 is TGCGCCAGCAGCTTGCAAACCGGGGAGCTGTTTTTT. Its protein product is CASSLQTGELFF. The full variable domain, rest sourced from reference TRBV5-1 and TRBJ2-2, is KAGVTQTPRYLIKTRGQQVTLSCSPISGHRSVSWYQQTPGQGLQFLFEYFSETQRNKGNFPGRFSGRQFSNSRSEMNVSTLELGDSALYLCASSLQTGELFFGEGSRLTVL.

This chain connects TRBV11-3 to TRBJ2-7; TRBD2 agrees at 9 bases. The CDR3 is made up of 15 amino acids. J was trimmed by 3 bases and V by 1 base; bases with no gene match: 4. CDR1 and CDR2 from the germline V gene are SGHNT and YENEEA. The DNA for the CDR3 is TGTGCCAGCAGCTTAGTTGCTAGCGGGATCTACGAGCAGTACTTC. Translated, it gives CASSLVASGIYEQYF.

The chain has TRBV5-4 and TRBJ1-3; D might be TRBD1 (5 bases). This CDR3 spans 16 amino acids. Trimming left V 1 base short and J 0 bases short, with 11 bases between. Germline CDR1 and CDR2: SGHNT and YYREEE (reference sequence). The CDR3 is CASSLWGDSSGNTIYF. CDR3 in DNA: TGTGCCAGCAGCTTGTGGGGGGATAGCTCTGGAAACACCATATATTTT. Complete variable domain (other parts from reference TRBV5-4 and TRBJ1-3): ETGVTQSPTHLIKTRGQQVTLRCSSQSGHNTVSWYQQALGQGPQFIFQYYREEENGRGNFPPRFSGLQFPNYSSELNVNALELDDSALYLCASSLWGDSSGNTIYFGEGSWLTVV.

This chain joins TRBV18 and TRBJ1-1; the match to TRBD1 covers 8 bases. Germline loops: CDR1 KGHSH, CDR2 LQKENI. CDR3 length: 16 residues. V shed 3 bases, J shed 1 base, and the junction held 7 bases outside the gene matches. The CDR3 DNA reads as TGTGCCAGCTCACCTATTGACGGACAGGGGAACACTGAAGCTTTCTTT. Amino acid sequence: CASSPIDGQGNTEAFF.